The clone carrying this T cell receptor beta chain appeared many times. Its antigen remains unidentified. The sample belongs to a study of beta chain features in type 1 diabetes. Whole-study results and caveats: A moderate, significant TCRB CDR3 shortening appeared in type 1 diabetes across four CD4+ subsets.

The sequenced template was cDNA made from the entire isolated RNA. Reads from naive, central memory and regulatory T cell samples averaged about 3.9 million. The data were produced by immunoSEQ multiplex PCR, yet TCRdb's version contains in-frame clones alone and is incomplete. The sample lists 300,000 to 350,000 clones; approximately 9.9% were seen once. Deletions cut 4 bases from V and 7 bases from J, with 8 bases between. Germline loops: CDR1 SGHDT, CDR2 YYEEEE. This CDR3 comprises 11 residues. V and J are TRBV5-6 and TRBJ1-2, with a tentative D call TRBD1 (5 bases). What was sequenced was central memory CD4+ T cells from blood. The receptor comes from a man aged 25-45 years with type 1 diabetes. CDR3 in DNA: TGTGCCAGCAGCCGGGACGGTGGCTACACCTTC. Translating gives CASSRDGGYTF.